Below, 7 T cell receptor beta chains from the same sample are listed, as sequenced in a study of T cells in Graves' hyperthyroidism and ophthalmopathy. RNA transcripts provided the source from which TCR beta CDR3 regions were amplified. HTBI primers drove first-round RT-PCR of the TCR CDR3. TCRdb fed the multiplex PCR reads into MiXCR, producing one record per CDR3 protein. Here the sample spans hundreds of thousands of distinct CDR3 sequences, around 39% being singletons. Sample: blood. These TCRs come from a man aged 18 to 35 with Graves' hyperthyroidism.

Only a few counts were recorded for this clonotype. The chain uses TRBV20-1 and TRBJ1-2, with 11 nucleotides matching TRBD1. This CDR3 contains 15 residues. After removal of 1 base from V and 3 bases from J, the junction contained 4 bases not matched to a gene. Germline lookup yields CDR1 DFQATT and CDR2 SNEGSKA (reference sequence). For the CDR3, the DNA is TGCAGTGCTAGAGTCCCGGGACAGGGGGACTATGGCTACACCTTC. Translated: CSARVPGQGDYGYTF.

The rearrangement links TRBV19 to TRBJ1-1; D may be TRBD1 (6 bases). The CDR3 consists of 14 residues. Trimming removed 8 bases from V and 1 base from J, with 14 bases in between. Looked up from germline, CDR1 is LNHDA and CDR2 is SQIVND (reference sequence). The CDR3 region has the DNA TGTGCCAGTGGCCTTTTACAGGGGAACACTGAAGCTTTCTTT. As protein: CASGLLQGNTEAFF.

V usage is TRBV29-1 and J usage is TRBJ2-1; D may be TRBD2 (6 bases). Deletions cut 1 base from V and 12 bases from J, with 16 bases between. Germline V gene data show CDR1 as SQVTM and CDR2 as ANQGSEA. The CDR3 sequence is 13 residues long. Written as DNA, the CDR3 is TGCAGCGTTGAAGTGGACTACGCTCTAGGGCAGTTCTTC. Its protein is CSVEVDYALGQFF.

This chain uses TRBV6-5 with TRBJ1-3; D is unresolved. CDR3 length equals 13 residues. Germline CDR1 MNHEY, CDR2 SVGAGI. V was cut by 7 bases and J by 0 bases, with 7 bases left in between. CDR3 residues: CASIADSGNTIYF. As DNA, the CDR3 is TGTGCCAGCATCGCCGACTCTGGAAACACCATATATTTT.

The CDR3 region is CASSQDLGTGGVYTGELFF. The CDR3 DNA sequence: TGTGCCAGCAGCCAAGATCTTGGGACAGGGGGCGTTTACACCGGGGAGCTGTTTTTT. The rearrangement uses TRBV9 and TRBJ2-2; 12 nucleotides match TRBD1. There are 19 residues in the CDR3. Trimming took 4 bases from V and 3 from J; bases not matched to a gene: 13. Germline V CDR1 and CDR2: SGDLS, YYNGEE.

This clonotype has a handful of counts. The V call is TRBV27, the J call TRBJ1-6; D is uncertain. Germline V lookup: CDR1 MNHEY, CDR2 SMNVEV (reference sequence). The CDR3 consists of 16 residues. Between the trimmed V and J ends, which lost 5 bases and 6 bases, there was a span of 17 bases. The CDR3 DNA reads TGTGCCAGCAGTCCTTCGACGGCGAACCCTAATTCACCCCTCCACTTT. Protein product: CASSPSTANPNSPLHF.

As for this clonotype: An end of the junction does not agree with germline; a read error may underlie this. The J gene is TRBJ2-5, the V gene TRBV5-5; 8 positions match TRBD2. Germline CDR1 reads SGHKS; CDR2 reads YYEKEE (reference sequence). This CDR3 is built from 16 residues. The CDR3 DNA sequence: TGCGCCAGCAGCCCCGGGGGGGGTACGCGCCAAGAGACCCAGTACTTC. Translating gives CASSPGGGTRQETQYF.